The clone carrying this T cell receptor (beta chain) has ten or more counts. Its specificity is unknown. Before thyroid surgery, none of the patients had received any treatment. Original methodology: The distant-metastasis classifier for papillary thyroid cancer was built from CDR3 differences across clinicopathological groups. Via MiXCR, TCRdb re-called the PCR reads. TCRdb's processing, not the authors' own work, is the source of the V and J calls. The table has 35,000 to 45,000 clones, around 28% seen once. These data are taken from a study of metastatic and nonmetastatic thyroid tumors. At the level of the study: Both malignant and benign thyroid patients supplied peripheral blood and tumor or nodule tissue samples, across which the repertoires of these patients were then compared.

Study-level points and caveats: For both blood and tumor, malignant thyroid tumors reportedly showed significantly higher TCR beta diversity than benign nodules did.

The CDR3 is 13 amino acids. Trimming left V 1 base short and J 5 bases short, with 9 bases between. The V gene's germline CDR1 is DFQATT and CDR2 SNEGSKA (reference sequence). The rearrangement joins TRBV20-1 to TRBJ2-1; D unclear. This sequence was found in a male donor with papillary thyroid cancer or a benign thyroid nodule (not recorded which). Some clones in this sample may be carry-over from other donors' samples. The sample taken for sequencing was blood. CDR3: CSARGPVDNEQFF. Here the CDR3 DNA reads TGCAGTGCTAGAGGGCCCGTCGACAATGAGCAGTTCTTC.